This T cell receptor beta chain was documented in a study of OX40 agonist ivuxolimab in advanced cancers. General study results and limits: Low normalized T-cell clonal expansion was also seen in some nonresponders.

Samples were taken at baseline and on day 1 of cycles 4 and 7. This clone showed up just once. Its antigen is unknown. The CDR3 sequence is 14 residues long. CDR1 MDHEN and CDR2 SYDVKM come from the germline V gene. Trimming shortened V by 7 bases and J by 0 bases, and 12 bases separated the two germline ends. TCRdb's table, derived via immunoSEQ multiplex PCR, lists solely in-frame clones and lacks some. The table includes some 70,000 clones, roughly 92% detected once. Source: CD4+ or CD8+ T cells sorted from blood, taken in a trial of the OX40 agonist ivuxolimab. The chain carries TRBV28 and TRBJ1-2, with D possibly matching TRBD1 (6 bases). The receptor was isolated from an adult with an advanced solid tumor such as melanoma, head and neck, liver or kidney cancer. CDR3 residues: CASKGHQANYGYTF. The CDR3 nucleotides are TGTGCCAGCAAGGGACACCAAGCTAACTATGGCTACACCTTC.